This TCR beta chain was obtained from a study of blood T cell repertoires in COVID-19. Background on the study: Samples came from the United States, Italy and Spain, spanning acute and convalescent COVID-19.

The repertoire was sequenced with immunoSEQ multiplex PCR; TCRdb's copy has only in-frame clones and lacks some. The sample lists under 80,000 clones, approximately 80% occurring once. V lost 0 bases and J lost 0; bases outside the gene matches: 5. CDR3 size: 17 residues. The germline V gene has CDR1 SGHRS and CDR2 YFSETQ. This sequence originates from a woman older than 75 with active or convalescent COVID-19. The rearrangement uses TRBV5-1 and TRBJ2-2; 7 positions match TRBD1. Input material: peripheral blood. CDR3 region: CASSLGTGTANTGELFF. Written as DNA, the CDR3 is TGCGCCAGCAGCTTGGGCACCGGGACAGCGAACACCGGGGAGCTGTTTTTT.